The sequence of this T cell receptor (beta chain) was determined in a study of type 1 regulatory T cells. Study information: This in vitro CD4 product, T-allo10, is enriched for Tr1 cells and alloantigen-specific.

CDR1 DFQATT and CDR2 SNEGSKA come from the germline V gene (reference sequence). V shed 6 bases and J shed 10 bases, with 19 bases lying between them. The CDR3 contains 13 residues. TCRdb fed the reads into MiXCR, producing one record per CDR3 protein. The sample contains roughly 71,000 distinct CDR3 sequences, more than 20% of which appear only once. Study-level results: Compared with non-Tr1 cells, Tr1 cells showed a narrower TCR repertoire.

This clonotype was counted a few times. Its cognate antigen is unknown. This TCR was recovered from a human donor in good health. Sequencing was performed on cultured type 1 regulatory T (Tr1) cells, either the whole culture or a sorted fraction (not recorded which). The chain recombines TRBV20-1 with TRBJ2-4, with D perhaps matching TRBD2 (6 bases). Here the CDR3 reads CSAPLAGKYIQYF. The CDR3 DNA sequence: TGCAGTGCCCCCCTCGCGGGAAAGTATATTCAGTACTTC.